The entry below gives a single T cell receptor (beta chain) sequence along with its context. Its antigen target is currently unknown. The record has no base qualities; no much larger clone is one base away. The source of the sample is a study of beta chain features in type 1 diabetes listed by TCRdb under 2018. About the study as a whole: No differences in mean age, gender distribution, total cell number or subset yield were found between patients and healthy donors. A total of roughly 100,000,000 sorted cells were examined across all samples, and the number of cells per subset was strongly correlated with RNA yield. The study compared TCRB repertoires of sorted circulating CD4+ T cell subsets between recently diagnosed type 1 diabetes patients and matched healthy donors. Naive and central memory subsets were obtained from all 30 or so donors, but regulatory and stem cell-like memory subsets were isolated from only 8 patients and 8 healthy donors.

The High Capacity cDNA Reverse Transcription Kit was used to reverse transcribe all of the isolated RNA, meaning that expressed TCRB transcripts were what got sequenced. Naive, central memory and regulatory T cell samples underwent deep immunoSEQ sequencing, averaging around 3.7 million total reads per sample. After sorted cells were lysed in RLT buffer, RNA was extracted with DNase-treated RNeasy Micro or Mini kits, with the choice depending on cell number. To prevent cross-contamination, each cell subset was processed individually, whereas patient and healthy donor samples were processed jointly. TCRB sequences were amplified from cDNA with the immunoSEQ multiplex PCR, producing 87-bp fragments spanning the CDR3 region. Amplicons were sequenced on the Illumina HiSeq platform. As for how the authors treated the data: PCR bias was computationally corrected using synthetic template baselines, reads within Hamming distance 2 were collapsed, and singletons that could not be merged were discarded. Reads were aligned to IMGT to assign V, D and J genes, CDR3 length, and insertions or deletions at six rearrangement sites. Clonotype counts were normalized to sorted cell number within each subset before computing true diversity and Gini coefficients with the tcR R package. The overlap coefficient, calculated on TCRB nucleotide sequences, was used to measure repertoire sharing. Out-of-frame TCRB sequences from naive cells were analyzed to stand in for the pre-selection repertoire. The immuneACCESS repertoire file appears here via TCRdb, limited to in-frame rearrangements. These files lack a portion of the clones; in checked studies, under half of the deficit traces to unresolved V genes, and the cause of the others is not known. Clonal size and the V and J genes are those of that table, whereas D and trimming came from the DNA. The sample records 250,000 to 350,000 clones, approximately 15% of which are singletons. The top ten hold less than 0.02% of the sample.

Overall study outcomes, separate from this receptor: Because small numbers of individuals were included in the HLA sub-analyses, any influence of HLA type on TCRB rearrangement was left unresolved. Type 1 diabetes patients showed a moderate but significant shortening of TCRB CDR3 length in all four CD4+ subsets. Shorter templates might be favored by PCR, yet because patient and control samples were amplified and corrected together, any such skew would affect both groups equally. Naive, central memory and regulatory TCRB repertoires appeared more similar among patients than among healthy donors. Patients with type 1 diabetes made fewer insertions and deleted more nucleotides at VDJ recombination sites, implying thymic rearrangement abnormalities. Because cDNA was sequenced instead of genomic DNA, activated cells with high expression could be over-represented, although the groups did not differ in activation or CD3 levels.

From cysteine to phenylalanine, the CDR3 is 14 amino acids long. The only DNA kept is the CDR3, 42 bases in frame from the first base. Trimming accounts for 5 bases at V and 5 bases at J, while the number of junction bases matched to no gene is 9. CDR1 and CDR2, looked up from the germline V gene (reference sequence), are SGHNT and YYREEE. From each donor, a single peripheral blood sample of 100 to 150 mL on average was drawn into heparinised tubes. A BD FACSAria II was used to sort naive, central memory, regulatory and stem cell-like memory CD4+ T cells with a panel that included CD45RO, CCR7, CD25, CD127, CD95 and CD27. Purity was above 95% for every sorted population. PBMCs were isolated right away by Lymphoprep density gradient centrifugation and were stained directly, without culture. To minimize batch effects, samples were stained and sorted in pairs, one healthy donor with one patient per experiment.

The TCR sequence derives from a man aged 30 to 45 with type 1 diabetes. The sequence joins TRBV5-4 to TRBJ2-7; 8 junctional bases match TRBD1. Sequenced input: naive CD4+ T cells from blood. Per the publication, the cell subset or site label means: true naive CD4+ T cells. The DNA sequence reads TGTGCCAGCAGTCCCACAGGGGGACTCAACGAGCAGTACTTC. Its product reads: CASSPTGGLNEQYF.